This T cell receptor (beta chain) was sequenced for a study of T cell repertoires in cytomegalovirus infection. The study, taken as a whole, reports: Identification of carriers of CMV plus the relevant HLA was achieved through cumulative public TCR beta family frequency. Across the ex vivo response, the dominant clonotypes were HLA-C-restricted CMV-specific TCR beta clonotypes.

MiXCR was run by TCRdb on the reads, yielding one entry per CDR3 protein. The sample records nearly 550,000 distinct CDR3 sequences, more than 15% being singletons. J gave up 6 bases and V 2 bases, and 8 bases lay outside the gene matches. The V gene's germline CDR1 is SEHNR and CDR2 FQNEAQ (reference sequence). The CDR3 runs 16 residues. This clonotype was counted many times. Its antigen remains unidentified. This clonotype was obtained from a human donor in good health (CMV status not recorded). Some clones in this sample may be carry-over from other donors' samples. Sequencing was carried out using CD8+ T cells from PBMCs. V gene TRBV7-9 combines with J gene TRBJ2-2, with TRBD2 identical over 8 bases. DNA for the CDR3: TGTGCCAGCAGCTTAAGCCGGGAGGGAATAGCCGGGGAGCTGTTTTTT. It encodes CASSLSREGIAGELFF.